This TCR beta chain was sequenced in a study of Ad26.COV2.S vaccination and SARS-CoV-2 variants. Treatment defined: about 20 received Ad26.COV2.S at low or high dose, single or two shots; roughly five received placebo; per-sample allocation not given. Sample collection was performed on day 63 after the first vaccine or placebo injection. Recruitment in Boston yielded a donor of adult age, 18-55 years. Produced via immunoSEQ multiplex PCR; TCRdb's table is partial and in-frame only. The repertoire holds about 350,000 clones, with 85% as singletons. This sample comprised peripheral blood, obtained in a trial of Ad26.COV2.S vaccine versus placebo. The TCR sequence derives from a person between 18 and 65 years old who received the Ad26.COV2.S COVID-19 vaccine or a placebo.

DNA for the CDR3: TGCGCCAGCAGCCAAGATAGGATAGCGGGAGGGCCAGGGGAGCTGTTTTTT. Translated: CASSQDRIAGGPGELFF. The chain recombines TRBV4-3 with TRBJ2-2; TRBD2 agrees at 11 bases. The J segment lost 8 bases and the V segment lost 0 bases, leaving 8 bases of the junction unmatched. The CDR3 extends over 17 amino acids. CDR1 and CDR2 (germline): LGHNA, YSLEER.